Shown below are 24 T cell receptor beta chains from a single sample sequenced in a study of blood T cell repertoires in COVID-19. Profiling relied on immunoSEQ multiplex PCR, and the TCRdb table lists in-frame clones only, not all of them. The sample holds 150,000 to 200,000 clones, roughly four fifths seen once. Material for sequencing was peripheral blood. The origin of the receptors is a man aged 55-75 years with active or convalescent COVID-19.

The chain carries TRBV28 and TRBJ2-4; weak D call: TRBD1 (5 bases). This CDR3 is built from 15 residues. Germline lookup yields CDR1 MDHEN and CDR2 SYDVKM. The V end was cut by 2 bases, the J end by 0 bases, with 8 bases between. DNA for the CDR3: TGTGCCAGCAGTTTAGACAGATTAGCCAAAAACATTCAGTACTTC. Residues: CASSLDRLAKNIQYF.

The gene calls are TRBV6-5 and TRBJ2-7; TRBD1 might be the D (6 bases). The V gene lost 0 bases and the J gene lost 2 bases, with 11 bases spanning the gap. The germline V gene has CDR1 MNHEY and CDR2 SVGAGI. This CDR3 is 15 amino acids long. Written as DNA, the CDR3 is TGTGCCAGCAGTTACTCGTCCAGGGGAGCCTACGAGCAGTACTTC. Its protein is CASSYSSRGAYEQYF.

The chain couples TRBV27 to TRBJ1-2; D uncertain. Trimming pared 3 bases from V and 4 bases from J, leaving 12 bases between. This CDR3 comprises 14 residues. Germline CDR1 MNHEY, CDR2 SMNVEV (reference sequence). CDR3 DNA sequence: TGTGCCAGCAGTTTTTTCAGAGACTCCTATGGCTACACCTTC. It codes for CASSFFRDSYGYTF.

This clone was detected a few times. V is TRBV9 and J is TRBJ2-7, with 7 bases aligning to TRBD1. From germline, CDR1 is SGDLS and CDR2 YYNGEE. Trimming took 3 bases from V and 5 from J; bases not matched to a gene: 17. The CDR3 consists of 17 residues. The CDR3 region has the DNA TGTGCCAGCAGCGAGGGGCTGCTGACAGGGAACAAGAACGAGCAGTACTTC. It encodes CASSEGLLTGNKNEQYF.

V gene TRBV11-2 combines with J gene TRBJ2-5, with 10 bases that match TRBD2. Trimming took 2 bases from V and 5 from J; bases not matched to a gene: 5. CDR1 and CDR2 (germline): SGHAT, FQNNGV. The CDR3 runs 15 residues. The CDR3 reads CASSLRLAGDETQYF. In DNA form, the CDR3 reads TGTGCCAGCAGCTTACGGCTAGCGGGAGATGAGACCCAGTACTTC.

The V gene is TRBV5-5, the J gene TRBJ2-7; no reliable D call. V was cut by 3 bases and J by 0 bases, with 13 bases left in between. The CDR3 is 15 residues long. CDR1 and CDR2 (germline): SGHKS, YYEKEE (reference sequence). In nucleotides, the CDR3 is TGTGCCAGCAGCTGGGCTCAGGTCCCCTCCTACGAGCAGTACTTC. It yields the protein CASSWAQVPSYEQYF. The full variable domain, with the rest looked up from reference TRBV5-5 and TRBJ2-7, is DAGVTQSPTHLIKTRGQQVTLRCSPISGHKSVSWYQQVLGQGPQFIFQYYEKEERGRGNFPDRFSARQFPNYSSELNVNALLLGDSALYLCASSWAQVPSYEQYFGPGTRLTVT.

The rearrangement joins TRBV3-1 (or the pseudogene TRBV3-2) to TRBJ1-4; TRBD1 matches 11 bases. Trimming at V came to 4 bases and at J to 7 bases, leaving 8 bases not matched to a gene. Germline CDR1 and CDR2: LGHDT and YNNKEL (reference sequence). The CDR3 spans 16 residues. Here the CDR3 DNA reads TGTGCCAGCAGCCGGTTAGAGGACAGGGGGCTTGAAAAACTGTTTTTT. This translates into CASSRLEDRGLEKLFF.

V is TRBV11-3 and J is TRBJ2-1; 8 bases map to TRBD2. There are 15 residues in the CDR3. Germline CDR1 SGHNT, CDR2 YENEEA. The V gene end was trimmed by 1 base and the J gene end by 9 bases; junction bases not matched to a gene: 8. This CDR3 reads CASSLGGAGGIEQFF. DNA of the CDR3: TGTGCCAGCAGCTTAGGTGGCGCGGGAGGAATTGAGCAGTTCTTC. The full variable domain, in which reference TRBV11-3 and TRBJ2-1 provide the parts outside the CDR3, is EAGVVQSPRYKIIEKKQPVAFWCNPISGHNTLYWYLQNLGQGPELLIRYENEEAVDDSQLPKDRFSAERLKGVDSTLKIQPAELGDSAVYLCASSLGGAGGIEQFFGPGTRLTVL.

The gene calls are TRBV3-1 (or the pseudogene TRBV3-2) and TRBJ1-5; TRBD1 aligns across 9 bases. There are 15 residues in the CDR3. After removal of 3 bases from V and 6 bases from J, the junction contained 6 bases not matched to a gene. Germline assignment: CDR1 LGHDT and CDR2 YNNKEL (reference sequence). As DNA, the CDR3 is TGTGCCAGCAGCCAGGGACAGGGCATGAGTCAGCCCCAGCATTTT. Translated, it gives CASSQGQGMSQPQHF.

J is TRBJ1-5 and V is TRBV3-1 (or the pseudogene TRBV3-2); D unresolved. CDR3 size: 13 residues. Per germline, CDR1 LGHDT and CDR2 YNNKEL (reference sequence). Trimming took off 4 bases at V and 9 bases at J, with 13 bases between the two ends. This chain's CDR3 is CASSPTKAGPQHF. The DNA of the CDR3 is TGTGCCAGCAGCCCCACAAAGGCGGGGCCCCAGCATTTT.

V usage is TRBV2 and J usage is TRBJ1-4, with D possibly matching TRBD1 (6 bases). The CDR3 contains 15 residues. The germline V gene has CDR1 SNHLY and CDR2 FYNNEI. The ends were cut back, 1 base at V and 8 bases at J, with 14 bases in the middle. CDR3 amino acids: CASSEDRGGREKLFF. The CDR3 nucleotides are TGTGCCAGCAGTGAAGATAGAGGGGGAAGGGAAAAACTGTTTTTT.

This chain connects TRBV6-4 to TRBJ2-1; the match to TRBD1 covers 8 bases. This CDR3 contains 15 residues. V trimming: 6 bases; J trimming: 3 bases; junction bases outside the gene matches: 7. Per germline, CDR1 MRHNA and CDR2 SNTAGT. The chain's CDR3 is CASSLTGANYNEQFF. CDR3 DNA: TGTGCCAGCAGCCTGACAGGGGCGAACTACAATGAGCAGTTCTTC.

The chain combines TRBV6-6 with TRBJ1-2; 8 bases line up with TRBD1. The CDR3 is made up of 13 amino acids. Looked up from germline, CDR1 is MNHNY and CDR2 is SVGAGI (reference sequence). J lost 8 bases, V lost 8 bases, and 10 bases had no gene match. The CDR3 nucleotides read TGTGCCAGCGGAACAGGGGGGCTGGGGGGCTACACCTTC. This translates into CASGTGGLGGYTF.

The chain couples TRBV2 to TRBJ2-5; D is possibly TRBD1 (5 bases). The CDR3 has 15 amino acids. Germline CDR1 is SNHLY and CDR2 is FYNNEI. Trimming removed 0 bases at V and 5 bases at J, with 13 bases between. The CDR3, as DNA: TGTGCCAGCAGTGAAGCAGGGGATATTGTGGAGACCCAGTACTTC. It specifies CASSEAGDIVETQYF.

As to this clone: At one boundary the junction diverges from the germline segment, which might be a read error. The chain joins TRBV5-4 to TRBJ1-2; a weak D match, TRBD1 (5 bases). Germline assignment: CDR1 SGHNT and CDR2 YYREEE (reference sequence). The CDR3 loop spans 13 amino acids. The CDR3 region is CASTLQGNYGYTF. In DNA, the CDR3 is TGTGCCAGCACCTTGCAGGGTAACTATGGCTACACCTTC.

The V gene is TRBV3-1 (or the pseudogene TRBV3-2), the J gene TRBJ2-1, with 7 positions matching TRBD2. Germline CDR1 and CDR2: LGHDT and YNNKEL (reference sequence). J was trimmed by 7 bases and V by 1 base; bases with no gene match: 7. The CDR3 runs 15 residues. Here the CDR3 reads CASSQAGGSSNEQFF. CDR3 coding DNA: TGTGCCAGCAGCCAAGCGGGCGGGAGTAGTAATGAGCAGTTCTTC.

V is TRBV28 and J is TRBJ1-2; 8 bases agree with TRBD1. The germline gives CDR1 MDHEN, CDR2 SYDVKM. The CDR3 loop spans 14 amino acids. V trimming: 4 bases; J trimming: 3 bases; junction bases outside the gene matches: 4. CDR3 amino acids: CASSSGQGDYGYTF. The CDR3 DNA follows: TGTGCCAGCAGTTCCGGACAGGGAGACTATGGCTACACCTTC.

The chain is built from TRBV29-1 and TRBJ2-7; possible D gene TRBD1, 5 bases. The ends were cut back, 4 bases at V and 6 bases at J, with 13 bases in the middle. Germline V lookup: CDR1 SQVTM, CDR2 ANQGSEA. This CDR3 is built from 12 residues. CDR3 sequence: CSVGQVQGEQYF. CDR3 nucleotides: TGCAGCGTTGGGCAGGTCCAGGGCGAGCAGTACTTC.

The V gene is TRBV5-1, the J gene TRBJ1-2; 9 nucleotides match TRBD1. V shed 0 bases and J 6 bases; nucleotides not matched to a gene: 6. The CDR3 has 15 residues. CDR1 SGHRS and CDR2 YFSETQ come from the germline V gene. Here the CDR3 DNA reads TGCGCCAGCAGCTTGGGGGACAGGGAAGGAGATGGCTACACCTTC. As protein: CASSLGDREGDGYTF.

This clone came up a few times. The V and J genes are TRBV19 and TRBJ1-3; the D gene is possibly TRBD1 (6 bases). With 5 bases removed from V and 0 bases from J, the gap between germline ends came to 11 bases. CDR1 is LNHDA and CDR2 is SQIVND in the germline V gene (reference sequence). The CDR3 is 15 amino acids. Written as DNA, the CDR3 is TGTGCCAGTAGTCGACAGGAATCCTCTGGAAACACCATATATTTT. The encoded protein is CASSRQESSGNTIYF.

The chain links TRBV18 to TRBJ1-1; D is unresolved. The V end lost 1 base, the J end lost 0 bases, and 9 bases lay between the germline ends. The CDR3 extends over 15 amino acids. CDR1 and CDR2 (germline): KGHSH, LQKENI. The CDR3: CASSPLRSMNTEAFF. CDR3 in DNA: TGTGCCAGCTCACCACTCAGGTCTATGAACACTGAAGCTTTCTTT.

In its sample, this clone was seen once. The chain employs TRBV7-6 and TRBJ2-1, with a tentative D call TRBD2 (5 bases). CDR1 SGHVS and CDR2 FNYEAQ come from the germline V gene. The CDR3 has 11 residues. Trimming took 5 bases from V and 9 from J, leaving 8 bases between them. The CDR3 sequence is CASSRGSEQFF. The CDR3 bases are TGTGCCAGCAGCCGAGGGAGTGAGCAGTTCTTC.

In nucleotides, the CDR3 is TGTGCCAGCAGCTTATCCCTTATGAACACTGAAGCTTTCTTT. It translates to CASSLSLMNTEAFF. The genes are TRBV11-2 and TRBJ1-1; no clear D. Germline-derived CDR1 and CDR2 are SGHAT and FQNNGV. This CDR3 has 14 amino acids. V lost 2 bases to trimming and J lost 0 bases, with 7 bases between them.

The genes are TRBV10-1 and TRBJ2-1; D is perhaps TRBD2 (5 bases). The germline CDR1 and CDR2 sequences are WNHNN and SYGVQD (reference sequence). The CDR3 contains 15 residues. The V and J ends lost 4 bases and 6 bases respectively, with 16 bases between them. In DNA, the CDR3 is TGCGCCAGCAGTGCCGGGATAAAGCCCCTCAATGAGCAGTTCTTC. Residues: CASSAGIKPLNEQFF.